This T cell receptor beta chain is from a study of Ad26.COV2.S vaccination and SARS-CoV-2 variants (dated by TCRdb to the early 2020s). Regarding the research as a whole: Donors in the vaccine arm were drawn from COV1001, a multicentre, randomized, double-blind, placebo-controlled phase I-IIa trial testing Ad26.COV2.S in healthy adults. TCRbeta repertoire sequencing served as the tool for gauging how specific and how broad the SARS-CoV-2-reactive T cell receptors were following Ad26.COV2.S vaccination. Trial participants were randomized into five groups of five: low-dose or high-dose Ad26.COV2.S given once or twice, or placebo on both occasions. Investigators remained blinded to trial group allocation during experiments and outcome assessment. Ad26.COV2.S was administered intramuscularly at 5 x 10^10 or 1 x 10^11 viral particles, either as a single shot or as two shots given 56 days apart. The TCR-sequenced set comprised approximately 32 samples: some 20 Ad26.COV2.S vaccine recipients, 5 placebo recipients and 8 SARS-CoV-2 convalescent individuals.

Summary of the overall study and its limitations: Substantial breadth of spike-specific CD8+ and CD4+ T cell responses was reported after vaccination. Comparable non-spike TCR breadth was observed between vaccine and placebo recipients, consistent with only spike being contained in the vaccine. The authors noted that total T cell responses may have been underestimated by the TCR breadth and depth analyses. Higher spike-specific TCR breadth was observed in Ad26.COV2.S recipients than in placebo recipients (P = 0.0014). The study lacked the statistical power to compare responses across vaccine doses or regimens.

Concerning this clone itself: Which antigen it targets is not known. No base quality information exists; no much larger clone differs at one position.

Trimming removed 1 base from V and 2 bases from J; the gene matches leave 12 bases unexplained. Counted from cysteine to phenylalanine, this CDR3 has 19 amino acids. Just the 57-base CDR3 DNA is kept, in frame starting at base 1. CDR1 MGHRA and CDR2 YSYEKL were looked up in the germline V gene. TCRbeta CDR3 regions were sequenced with the immunoSEQ Assay. After extraction, genomic DNA underwent amplification by bias-controlled multiplex PCR, followed by high-throughput sequencing. As for the authors' bioinformatics: To quantify the absolute abundance of every unique TCRbeta CDR3 region, sequences were collapsed and filtered. T cell fraction was estimated by normalization of TCRbeta template counts to usable DNA, with usable DNA being measured through amplification of reference genes present in all nucleated cells. Repertoire TCRs were annotated as SARS-CoV-2-specific when V gene, CDR3 amino acid sequence and J gene were exactly matched to a known reactive TCR set. The reference SARS-CoV-2 TCR set came from MIRA and was filtered for enrichment in COVID-19-positive ImmuneCODE repertoires, removing public or cross-reactive TCRs. Using the MIRA antigens, annotated TCRs were further analysed by specific ORF or by position within an ORF. Depth was the summed frequency of annotated unique rearrangements, while breadth was defined as annotated unique rearrangements over total unique productive rearrangements. Two-sided Wilcoxon rank-sum tests were applied when comparing TCR breadth between groups. TCRdb took over this immuneACCESS table, retaining in-frame rearrangements with V and J assigned. Such tables are incomplete; in checked studies, under half of the missing clones stem from an unresolved V gene, and the remainder is unexplained. The DNA was the basis for D and trimming; V, J and clone size are from that table. This sample has roughly 420,000 clones in its table, and roughly nine tenths of those were observed once. The top ten constitute over 2% of the sample.

The treatment or condition label on this specimen signifies: around 19 received Ad26.COV2.S at low or high dose, single or two shots; 5 received placebo; per-sample allocation not given. For vaccine and placebo recipients, the sequenced repertoires came from samples collected on day 63 after the first injection. In Cohort 1b, about two dozen adults aged 18-55 years were enrolled at a single site in Boston, USA, between 29 July and 7 August 2020. As a vaccine, Ad26.COV2.S was a replication-incompetent adenovirus type 26 vector that expressed a prefusion-stabilized SARS-CoV-2 spike protein derived from the original Wuhan strain.

The sample consisted of peripheral blood, taken in a trial of Ad26.COV2.S vaccine versus placebo. The V and J genes are TRBV4-1 and TRBJ2-3; 10 bases in the junction line up with TRBD2. The sequence was collected from a person between 18 and 60 years old who received the Ad26.COV2.S COVID-19 vaccine or a placebo. The CDR3 protein: CASSQAPPLAGDATDTQYF. The base sequence is TGCGCCAGCAGCCAAGCGCCACCCCTAGCGGGAGACGCCACAGATACGCAGTATTTT.